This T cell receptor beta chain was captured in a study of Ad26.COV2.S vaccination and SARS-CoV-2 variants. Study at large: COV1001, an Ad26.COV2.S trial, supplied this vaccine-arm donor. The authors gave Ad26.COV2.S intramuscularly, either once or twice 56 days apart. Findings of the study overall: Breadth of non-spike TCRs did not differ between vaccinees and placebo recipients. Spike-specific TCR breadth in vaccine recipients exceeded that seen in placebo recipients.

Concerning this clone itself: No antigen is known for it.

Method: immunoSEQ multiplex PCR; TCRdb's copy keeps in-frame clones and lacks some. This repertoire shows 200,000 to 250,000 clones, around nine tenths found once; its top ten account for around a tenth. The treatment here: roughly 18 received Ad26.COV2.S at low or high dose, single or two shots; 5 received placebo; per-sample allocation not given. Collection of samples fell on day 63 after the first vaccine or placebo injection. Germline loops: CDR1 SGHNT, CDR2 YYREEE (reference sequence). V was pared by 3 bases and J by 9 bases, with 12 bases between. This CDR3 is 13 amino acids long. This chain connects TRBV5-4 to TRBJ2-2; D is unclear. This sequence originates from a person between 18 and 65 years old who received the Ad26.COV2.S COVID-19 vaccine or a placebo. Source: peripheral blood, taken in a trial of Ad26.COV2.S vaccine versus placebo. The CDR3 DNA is TGTGCCAGCAGCTCACCCCAGACCCGGGAGCTGTTTTTT. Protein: CASSSPQTRELFF.